The 22 T cell receptor beta chains below come from one sample, sequenced in a study of T cell responses to AZD1222 COVID-19 vaccine. Measured with immunoSEQ multiplex PCR; TCRdb has only the in-frame clones, and not every one. The sample has some 150,000 clones, 88% seen once. The input for sequencing was peripheral blood, taken on day 0 of AZD1222 vaccination. The source of these receptors is an adult in good health.

A word on this clone: A single base separates this from a much larger clone, so it may be a read error. This sample also contains other DNA sequences that code for the same CDR3. The chain recombines TRBV6-2 or TRBV6-3 with TRBJ2-7; TRBD2 matches 8 bases. V was clipped by 2 bases and J by 3 bases; unmatched bases: 3. The CDR3 contains 14 residues. Germline V gene lookup returns CDR1 MNHEY and CDR2 SVGEGT. The CDR3 protein is CASSYGTSGYEQYF. The CDR3 coding sequence is TGTGCCAGCAGTTACGGAACTAGCGGCTACGAGCAGTACTTC.

This clone appeared once. The chain is built from TRBV21-1 and TRBJ2-1; TRBD2 was called by the table and not checked on the DNA. TRBV21-1 is noted as a pseudogene. The CDR3 totals 16 residues. CDR3 amino acids: CASSSQRTSGLNEQFF. For the CDR3, the DNA is TGTGCCAGCAGCAGCCAACGGACTAGCGGGTTAAATGAGCAGTTCTTC.

The chain is built from TRBV19 and TRBJ2-3, with D uncertain. The germline gives CDR1 LNHDA, CDR2 SQIVND (reference sequence). CDR3 size: 15 residues. V was cut by 5 bases and J by 1 base, with 13 bases left in between. CDR3 nucleotides: TGTGCCAGTAGTCCTCCCTATTGGGGCACAGATACGCAGTATTTT. Protein sequence: CASSPPYWGTDTQYF.

This sequence joins TRBV28 and TRBJ1-2; 9 nucleotides line up with TRBD1. Per the germline V gene, CDR1 is MDHEN and CDR2 is SYDVKM. The CDR3 is 13 amino acids. V was pared by 10 bases and J by 2 bases, with 5 bases of the junction left unmatched. CDR3 coding DNA: TGTGCCAACGGACAGGGGAGGAACTATGGCTACACCTTC. It encodes CANGQGRNYGYTF.

This clone was detected once. The rearrangement joins TRBV6-5 to TRBJ1-6; D may be TRBD1 (6 bases). V shed 4 bases and J shed 8 bases, with 12 bases lying between them. Germline V gene sequence: CDR1 MNHEY, CDR2 SVGAGI. This CDR3 has 14 amino acids. CDR3 loop: CASSFGGADSPLHF. CDR3 coding DNA: TGTGCCAGCAGTTTTGGGGGCGCGGATTCACCCCTCCACTTT.

The gene calls are TRBV6-1 and TRBJ1-6, with a possible D match to TRBD1 (6 bases). Trimming took 3 bases from V and 8 from J, leaving 11 bases between them. Germline loops: CDR1 MNHNS, CDR2 SASEGT. CDR3 length: 14 amino acids. CDR3 bases: TGTGCCAGCAGTGAGACGAGGGGGTATTCACCCCTCCACTTT. Translated: CASSETRGYSPLHF.

The gene calls are TRBV10-3 and TRBJ1-1; TRBD1 aligns across 12 bases. This CDR3 has 18 amino acids. CDR1 and CDR2 from the germline V gene are ENHRY and SYGVKD. V trimming: 2 bases; J trimming: 10 bases; junction bases outside the gene matches: 17. This CDR3 is CAISEQVGGQGARGLAFF. The CDR3 coding sequence is TGTGCCATCAGTGAGCAAGTGGGGGGACAGGGGGCGCGAGGGTTAGCTTTCTTT.

This chain links TRBV2 with TRBJ2-2; TRBD2 is a possible D gene (5 bases). Germline V gives CDR1 SNHLY, CDR2 FYNNEI. V shed 9 bases and J shed 0 bases, with 8 bases lying between them. The CDR3 runs to 13 residues. The CDR3 region is CARSGSNTGELFF. CDR3 DNA sequence: TGTGCCAGGAGCGGATCGAACACCGGGGAGCTGTTTTTT.

The gene calls are TRBV9 and TRBJ1-2; D not resolved. Germline CDR1 and CDR2: SGDLS and YYNGEE. CDR3 length: 15 amino acids. Trimming pared 3 bases from V and 1 base from J, leaving 13 bases between. CDR3 bases: TGTGCCAGCAGCGCCCACCAAACAGTTAACTATGGCTACACCTTC. Translating gives CASSAHQTVNYGYTF.

The chain has TRBV6-5 and TRBJ2-7; the D gene is possibly TRBD2 (5 bases). The CDR3 has 13 residues. Per germline, CDR1 MNHEY and CDR2 SVGAGI. V was clipped by 8 bases and J by 2 bases, with 13 bases between them. This CDR3 reads CASGLVLPYEQYF. CDR3 nucleotides: TGTGCCAGCGGACTCGTCCTACCCTACGAGCAGTACTTC.

The V call is TRBV9, the J call TRBJ2-7; 10 bases align to TRBD2. Germline CDR1 SGDLS, CDR2 YYNGEE. V was pared by 0 bases and J by 5 bases, with 5 bases of the junction left unmatched. The CDR3 extends over 15 amino acids. Here the CDR3 reads CASSVGSSGSHEQYF. Here the CDR3 DNA reads TGTGCCAGCAGCGTAGGGTCTAGCGGGAGCCACGAGCAGTACTTC.

The CDR3 nucleotides are TGTGCCAGCAGACCACGACAGGGCGACCAGCCCCAGCATTTT. Translating it yields CASRPRQGDQPQHF. The gene calls are TRBV7-2 and TRBJ1-5, with TRBD1 identical over 7 bases. CDR1 SGHTA and CDR2 FQGNSA come from the germline V gene. V was clipped by 6 bases and J by 7 bases; unmatched bases: 9. There are 14 residues in the CDR3.

The chain couples TRBV9 to TRBJ2-1, with D maybe TRBD2 (5 bases). There are 14 residues in the CDR3. Germline values: CDR1 SGDLS, CDR2 YYNGEE. V was clipped by 4 bases and J by 3 bases, with 11 bases between them. The CDR3 protein is CASSPRGHYNEQFF. The CDR3 coding sequence is TGTGCCAGCAGCCCCCGGGGTCACTACAATGAGCAGTTCTTC. The variable domain in full, with the rest retrieved from reference TRBV9 and TRBJ2-1, is DSGVTQTPKHLITATGQRVTLRCSPRSGDLSVYWYQQSLDQGLQFLIQYYNGEERAKGNILERFSAQQFPDLHSELNLSSLELGDSALYFCASSPRGHYNEQFFGPGTRLTVL.

This clone was seen once. J is TRBJ1-1 and V is TRBV10-3; TRBD1 aligns across 12 bases. CDR1 ENHRY and CDR2 SYGVKD come from the germline V gene. J was trimmed by 3 bases and V by 1 base; bases with no gene match: 6. This CDR3 has 17 residues. The CDR3 region has the DNA TGTGCCATCAGTGAGTACCGGGACAGGGGGCGCGACACTGAAGCTTTCTTT. As protein: CAISEYRDRGRDTEAFF.

The chain is built from TRBV4-3 and TRBJ2-3; TRBD2 agrees at 7 bases. The CDR3 contains 15 residues. CDR1 LGHNA and CDR2 YSLEER come from the germline V gene. The trim removed 4 bases at V and 2 bases at J, leaving 6 bases unmatched. The CDR3 DNA is TGCGCCAGCAGCCGGGAGGGCGGGGCCACAGATACGCAGTATTTT. Amino acids: CASSREGGATDTQYF.

This clone came up once. The CDR3 is CASSLSGGLPNSPLHF. Here the CDR3 DNA reads TGTGCCAGCAGTTTATCCGGAGGGTTACCTAATTCACCCCTCCACTTT. The chain has TRBV27 and TRBJ1-6; D unclear. Looked up from germline, CDR1 is MNHEY and CDR2 is SMNVEV (reference sequence). This CDR3 contains 16 residues. V lost 0 bases and J 6 bases, leaving 12 bases between the germline ends.

A single count supports this clone. The gene calls are TRBV28 and TRBJ2-2; 7 nucleotides line up with TRBD1. Germline values: CDR1 MDHEN, CDR2 SYDVKM. CDR3 length: 18 residues. Trimming took 2 bases from V and 0 from J; bases not matched to a gene: 9. The CDR3 DNA reads as TGTGCCAGCAGTTTAAGGGGGTGGGACAGTTCGAACACCGGGGAGCTGTTTTTT. This encodes CASSLRGWDSSNTGELFF.

The chain couples TRBV4-3 to TRBJ2-7; either TRBD1 or TRBD2 may fit D (5 bases each). The CDR3 sequence is 14 residues long. Between the trimmed V and J ends, which lost 0 bases and 3 bases, there was a span of 9 bases. Per germline, CDR1 LGHNA and CDR2 YSLEER. DNA of the CDR3: TGCGCCAGCAGCCAAGATGGGGGTATCTACGAGCAGTACTTC. This codes for CASSQDGGIYEQYF.

The J gene is TRBJ2-7, the V gene TRBV18, with TRBD2 identical over 13 bases. Germline V gene data show CDR1 as KGHSH and CDR2 as LQKENI. The V gene end was trimmed by 2 bases and the J gene end by 5 bases; junction bases not matched to a gene: 6. CDR3 length: 16 amino acids. The CDR3 region is CASSPFGTSGINEQYF. CDR3 coding DNA: TGTGCCAGCTCACCATTCGGGACTAGCGGGATAAACGAGCAGTACTTC.

The chain combines TRBV5-4 with TRBJ2-7; 9 nucleotides line up with TRBD2. The CDR3 consists of 17 residues. V lost 0 bases, J lost 1 base, and 8 bases stayed unmatched. The germline V gene has CDR1 SGHNT and CDR2 YYREEE (reference sequence). The CDR3 bases are TGTGCCAGCAGCTTGGCCTTGACTAGCGGTATATCCTACGAGCAGTACTTC. Protein product: CASSLALTSGISYEQYF.

This clone was observed once. The chain is built from TRBV29-1 and TRBJ1-2; a weak D match, TRBD1 (6 bases). With 4 bases removed from V and 4 bases from J, the gap between germline ends came to 13 bases. Germline V gives CDR1 SQVTM, CDR2 ANQGSEA. CDR3 length equals 13 residues. CDR3 in amino acids: CSVAKGGTYGYTF. The CDR3 nucleotides read TGCAGCGTTGCTAAAGGGGGGACCTATGGCTACACCTTC.

The chain combines TRBV6-4 with TRBJ2-1; 8 nucleotides match TRBD2. Trimming removed 5 bases from V and 8 bases from J; junction bases left unmatched: 11. Germline values: CDR1 MRHNA, CDR2 SNTAGT. This CDR3 contains 15 residues. CDR3 residues: CASSIGSGSKYEQFF. The CDR3 DNA is TGTGCCAGCAGTATCGGCAGCGGGAGCAAGTATGAGCAGTTCTTC.